One sample yielded the 4 T cell receptor beta chains listed below, sequenced in a study of T cells in Graves' hyperthyroidism and ophthalmopathy. From RNA transcripts, TCR beta CDR3 regions were amplified. RT-PCR in the first round (using the HTBI primer set) targeted the TCR CDR3. TCRdb fed the multiplex PCR reads into MiXCR, producing one record per CDR3 protein. The data show more than 550,000 distinct CDR3 sequences, with about 17% seen just once and around 17% held by the top ten. Source material: blood. The receptors originated from a woman between 50 and 59 years old with Graves' hyperthyroidism that later progressed to Graves' ophthalmopathy.

This clonotype was counted only a few times. The chain combines TRBV2 with TRBJ2-4; the D gene is possibly TRBD2 (6 bases). The CDR3 loop spans 15 amino acids. Germline V gene sequence: CDR1 SNHLY, CDR2 FYNNEI. Trimming removed 6 bases at V and 3 bases at J, with 15 bases between. CDR3 in amino acids: CASSVVADLKNIQYF. Here the CDR3 DNA reads TGTGCCAGCAGCGTAGTAGCGGACCTCAAAAACATTCAGTACTTC.

This clonotype was observed a handful of times. The chain has TRBV15 and TRBJ2-1; 7 bases are shared with TRBD1. Germline assignment: CDR1 LNHNV and CDR2 YYDKDF (reference sequence). The length of the CDR3 is 15 residues. J gave up 4 bases and V 5 bases, and 8 bases lay outside the gene matches. The CDR3 region is CATSADRETYNEQFF. The CDR3 nucleotides read TGTGCCACCAGCGCAGACAGGGAAACTTACAATGAGCAGTTCTTC.

Comment on this clonotype: The junction does not match germline at one end; this may be a read error. The chain combines TRBV7-7 with TRBJ2-5; possibly TRBD2 for D (6 bases). The germline V gene encodes CDR1 SSHAT and CDR2 FNYEAQ (reference sequence). The CDR3 runs to 14 residues. The CDR3 DNA sequence: TGTGCTAGCAGCTTAGCGGTAGCAGCTGAGACCCAGTACTTC. Protein sequence: CASSLAVAAETQYF.

This clonotype was observed at least ten times. The chain joins TRBV19 to TRBJ2-3, with 7 bases matching TRBD2. V was pared by 9 bases and J by 3 bases, with 6 bases of the junction left unmatched. There are 13 residues in the CDR3. The germline CDR1 and CDR2 sequences are LNHDA and SQIVND (reference sequence). Written as DNA, the CDR3 is TGTGCCAGCTCGTCGGGGGGAACAGATACGCAGTATTTT. Its protein product is CASSSGGTDTQYF. The complete variable domain, with remaining parts taken from reference TRBV19 and TRBJ2-3, reads DGGITQSPKYLFRKEGQNVTLSCEQNLNHDAMYWYRQDPGQGLRLIYYSQIVNDFQKGDIAEGYSVSREKKESFPLTVTSAQKNPTAFYLCASSSGGTDTQYFGPGTRLTVL.